A single sample gave rise to the 3 T cell receptor beta chains below, sequenced in a study of identical twins. TCRdb called the 5' RACE reads again in MiXCR, with one record for every CDR3 protein. Among 220,000 or so distinct CDR3 sequences, approximately 7% were seen once, and the ten largest hold 3.5% to 4%. These data are also associated with another study on yellow fever vaccine responses in identical twins.

The source material was memory (CD45RO+) T cells sorted from blood. The receptor source for this set is a young woman in good health.

This clonotype appeared many times. J is TRBJ2-3 and V is TRBV20-1; 9 bases agree with TRBD1. J was trimmed by 2 bases and V by 5 bases; bases with no gene match: 8. The CDR3 spans 15 residues. Germline CDR1 and CDR2: DFQATT and SNEGSKA (reference sequence). CDR3 amino acids: CSAGTGTGNTDTQYF. CDR3 nucleotide sequence: TGCAGTGCTGGTACCGGGACAGGGAACACAGATACGCAGTATTTT.

This clonotype was counted only a few times. The J gene is TRBJ1-1, the V gene TRBV20-1, with no clear D. Trimming cost V 4 bases and J 1 base, with 7 bases left between them. Germline V lookup: CDR1 DFQATT, CDR2 SNEGSKA (reference sequence). The CDR3 is 12 amino acids. The CDR3: CSATNPNTEAFF. The CDR3 DNA is TGCAGTGCTACCAACCCGAACACTGAAGCTTTCTTT.

This clonotype was counted a few times. The V call is TRBV20-1, the J call TRBJ2-2; D assignment may be TRBD1 or TRBD2 (6 bases each). CDR1 and CDR2 (germline): DFQATT, SNEGSKA (reference sequence). The CDR3 is 15 residues long. Deletions cut 0 bases from V and 4 bases from J, with 12 bases between. CDR3 protein: CSAREGGHPTGELFF. CDR3 in DNA: TGCAGTGCTAGAGAGGGGGGACATCCCACCGGGGAGCTGTTTTTT.